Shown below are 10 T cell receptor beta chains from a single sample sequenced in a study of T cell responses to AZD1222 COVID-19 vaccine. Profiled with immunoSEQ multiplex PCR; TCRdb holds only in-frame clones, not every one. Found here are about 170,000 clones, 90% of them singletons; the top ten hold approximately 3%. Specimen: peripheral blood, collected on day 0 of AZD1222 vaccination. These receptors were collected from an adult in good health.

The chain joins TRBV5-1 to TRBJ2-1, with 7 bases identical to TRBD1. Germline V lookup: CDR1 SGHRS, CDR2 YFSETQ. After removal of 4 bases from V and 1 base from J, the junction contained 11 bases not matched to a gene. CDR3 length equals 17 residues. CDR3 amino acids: CASSLLLGGESYNEQFF. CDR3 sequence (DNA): TGCGCCAGCAGCCTGCTATTAGGGGGCGAGTCCTACAATGAGCAGTTCTTC.

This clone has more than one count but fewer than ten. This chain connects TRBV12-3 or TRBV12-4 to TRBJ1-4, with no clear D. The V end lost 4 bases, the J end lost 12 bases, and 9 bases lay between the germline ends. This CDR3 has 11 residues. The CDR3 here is CASSYQAELFF. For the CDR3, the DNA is TGTGCCAGCAGTTACCAGGCTGAACTGTTTTTT.

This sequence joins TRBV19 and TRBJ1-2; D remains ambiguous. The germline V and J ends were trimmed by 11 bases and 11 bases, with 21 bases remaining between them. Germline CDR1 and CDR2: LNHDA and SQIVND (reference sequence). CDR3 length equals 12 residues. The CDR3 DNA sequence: TGTGCCTGCGGACTCACCGCCTTAGGATACACCTTC. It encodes CACGLTALGYTF. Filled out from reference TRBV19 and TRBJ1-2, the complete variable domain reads DGGITQSPKYLFRKEGQNVTLSCEQNLNHDAMYWYRQDPGQGLRLIYYSQIVNDFQKGDIAEGYSVSREKKESFPLTVTSAQKNPTAFYLCACGLTALGYTFGSGTRLTVV.

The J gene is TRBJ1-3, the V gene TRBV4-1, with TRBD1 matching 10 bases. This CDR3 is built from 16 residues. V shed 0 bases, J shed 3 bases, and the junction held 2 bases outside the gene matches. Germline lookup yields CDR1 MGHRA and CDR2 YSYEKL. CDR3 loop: CASSQEGTGVGNTIYF. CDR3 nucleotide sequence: TGCGCCAGCAGCCAAGAGGGGACAGGGGTTGGAAACACCATATATTTT.

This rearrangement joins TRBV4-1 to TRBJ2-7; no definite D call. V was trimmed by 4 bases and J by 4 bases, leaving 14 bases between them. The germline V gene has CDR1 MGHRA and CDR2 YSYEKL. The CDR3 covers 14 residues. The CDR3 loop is CASSPSETGYEQYF. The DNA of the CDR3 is TGCGCCAGCAGCCCCTCCGAGACTGGTTACGAGCAGTACTTC.

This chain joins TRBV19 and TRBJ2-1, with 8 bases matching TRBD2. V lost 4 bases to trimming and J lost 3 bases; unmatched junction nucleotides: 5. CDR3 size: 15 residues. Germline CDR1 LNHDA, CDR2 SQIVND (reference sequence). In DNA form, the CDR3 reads TGTGCCAGTAGTAATCGGGCGGGAGGCTACAATGAGCAGTTCTTC. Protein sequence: CASSNRAGGYNEQFF. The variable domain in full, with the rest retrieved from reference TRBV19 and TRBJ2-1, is DGGITQSPKYLFRKEGQNVTLSCEQNLNHDAMYWYRQDPGQGLRLIYYSQIVNDFQKGDIAEGYSVSREKKESFPLTVTSAQKNPTAFYLCASSNRAGGYNEQFFGPGTRLTVL.

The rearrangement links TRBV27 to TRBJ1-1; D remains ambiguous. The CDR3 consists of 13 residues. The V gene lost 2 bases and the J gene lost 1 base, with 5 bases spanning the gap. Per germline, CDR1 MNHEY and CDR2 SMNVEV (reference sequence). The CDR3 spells CASSLIGNTEAFF. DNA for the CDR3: TGTGCCAGCAGTTTAATAGGGAACACTGAAGCTTTCTTT.

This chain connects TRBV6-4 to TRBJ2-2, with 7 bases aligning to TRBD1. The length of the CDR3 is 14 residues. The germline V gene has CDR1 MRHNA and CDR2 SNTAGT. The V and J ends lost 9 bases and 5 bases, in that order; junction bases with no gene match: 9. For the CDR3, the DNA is TGTGCCAGAACTCCGGGACAGAAAACCGGGGAGCTGTTTTTT. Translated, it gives CARTPGQKTGELFF.

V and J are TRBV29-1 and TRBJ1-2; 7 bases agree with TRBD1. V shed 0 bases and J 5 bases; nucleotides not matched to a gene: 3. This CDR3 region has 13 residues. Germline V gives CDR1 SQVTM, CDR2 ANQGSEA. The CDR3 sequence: CSVEDYRGYGYTF. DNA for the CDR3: TGCAGCGTTGAAGACTACAGGGGATATGGCTACACCTTC.

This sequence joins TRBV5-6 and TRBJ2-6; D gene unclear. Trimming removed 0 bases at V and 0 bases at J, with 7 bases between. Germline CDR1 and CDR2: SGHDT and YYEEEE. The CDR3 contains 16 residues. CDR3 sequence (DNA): TGTGCCAGCAGCTTGGGGCAGACCTCTGGGGCCAACGTCCTGACTTTC. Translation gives CASSLGQTSGANVLTF.